This TCR beta chain emerged from a study of OX40 agonist ivuxolimab in advanced cancers. Study details: Intravenous ivuxolimab was administered to patients every 2 weeks at 0.01 to 10 mg/kg. Three patients, one with hepatocellular carcinoma and two with cutaneous melanoma, responded partially.

V shed 5 bases and J 0 bases; nucleotides not matched to a gene: 6. This CDR3 spans 16 amino acids. From germline, CDR1 is KGHSH and CDR2 LQKENI. This clone was seen only a few times. Clones were sequenced by immunoSEQ multiplex PCR, and TCRdb holds only the in-frame ones, with some missing. This sample carries 65,000 to 75,000 clones, roughly 88% of them seen once, and the ten largest clones take 0.5% to 0.6%. The V and J genes are TRBV18 and TRBJ1-3, with 8 bases matching TRBD1. This material consisted of CD4+ or CD8+ T cells sorted from blood, taken in a trial of the OX40 agonist ivuxolimab. The TCR sequence derives from an adult with an advanced solid tumor such as melanoma, head and neck, liver or kidney cancer. The CDR3 here is CASSTQGAASGNTIYF. The DNA for the CDR3 is TGTGCCAGCTCAACTCAGGGGGCAGCCTCTGGAAACACCATATATTTT. Together with reference TRBV18 and TRBJ1-3, the CDR3 gives the full variable domain: NAGVMQNPRHLVRRRGQEARLRCSPMKGHSHVYWYRQLPEEGLKFMVYLQKENIIDESGMPKERFSAEFPKEGPSILRIQQVVRGDSAAYFCASSTQGAASGNTIYFGEGSWLTVV.